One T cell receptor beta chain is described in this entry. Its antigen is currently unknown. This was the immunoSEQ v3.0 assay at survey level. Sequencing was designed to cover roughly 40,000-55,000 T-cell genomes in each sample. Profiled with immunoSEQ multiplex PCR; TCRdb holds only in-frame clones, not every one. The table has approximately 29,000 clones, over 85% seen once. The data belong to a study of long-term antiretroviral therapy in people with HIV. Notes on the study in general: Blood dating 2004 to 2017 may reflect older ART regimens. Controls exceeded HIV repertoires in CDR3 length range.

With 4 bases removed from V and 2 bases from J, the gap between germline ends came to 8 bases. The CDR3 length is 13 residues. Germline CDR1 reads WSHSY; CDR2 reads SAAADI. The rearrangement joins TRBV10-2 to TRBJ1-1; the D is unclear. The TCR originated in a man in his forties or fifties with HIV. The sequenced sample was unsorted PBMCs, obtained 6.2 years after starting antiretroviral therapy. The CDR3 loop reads CASSASLNTEAFF. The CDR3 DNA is TGCGCCAGCAGTGCATCGCTTAACACTGAAGCTTTCTTT.